Sequencing of this T cell receptor beta chain was carried out in a study of blood T cell repertoires in COVID-19. As for the study in general: Material from acute and convalescent COVID-19 was sourced from the United States, Italy and Spain. Nucleic acid was either cDNA or gDNA, and it came from T cells, B-cell-depleted T cells, or PBMCs.

Methods used by the authors: Scientists estimated how many nucleated cells there were by amplifying reference gene primers. The assay was immunoSEQ multiplex PCR, and TCRdb's table has in-frame clones only and misses some. For V, J and clone size, that table is used; D and trimming come from the DNA. Of some 99,000 clones detected, around four fifths appear once; the ten largest clones hold about 20%. Sequenced material: peripheral blood. The receptor comes from a woman aged 60-70 years with acute or convalescent COVID-19.

CDR3 residues: CSVGERANYGYTF. The CDR3 nucleotides are TGCAGCGTTGGGGAGAGAGCTAACTATGGCTACACCTTC. The genes are TRBV29-1 and TRBJ1-2; D is unresolved. The germline V gene has CDR1 SQVTM and CDR2 ANQGSEA. Trimming stripped 4 bases from V and 0 bases from J, with 9 bases between. This CDR3 is 13 amino acids long.